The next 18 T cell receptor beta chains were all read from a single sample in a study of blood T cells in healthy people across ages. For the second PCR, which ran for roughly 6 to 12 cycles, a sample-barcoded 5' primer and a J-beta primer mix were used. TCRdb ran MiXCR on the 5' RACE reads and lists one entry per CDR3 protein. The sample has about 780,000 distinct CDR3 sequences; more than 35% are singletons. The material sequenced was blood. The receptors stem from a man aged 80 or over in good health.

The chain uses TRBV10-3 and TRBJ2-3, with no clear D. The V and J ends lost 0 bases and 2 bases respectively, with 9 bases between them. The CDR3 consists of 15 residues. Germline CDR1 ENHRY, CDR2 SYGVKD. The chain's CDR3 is CAISESGQNTDTQYF. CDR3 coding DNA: TGTGCCATCAGTGAGTCCGGGCAGAACACAGATACGCAGTATTTT.

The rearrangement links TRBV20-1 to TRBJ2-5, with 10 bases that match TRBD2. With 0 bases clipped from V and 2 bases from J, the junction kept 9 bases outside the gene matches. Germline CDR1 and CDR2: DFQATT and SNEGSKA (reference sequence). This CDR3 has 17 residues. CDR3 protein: CSARDRLKAGGQETQYF. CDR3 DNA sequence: TGCAGTGCTAGAGATCGTTTAAAAGCGGGAGGGCAAGAGACCCAGTACTTC.

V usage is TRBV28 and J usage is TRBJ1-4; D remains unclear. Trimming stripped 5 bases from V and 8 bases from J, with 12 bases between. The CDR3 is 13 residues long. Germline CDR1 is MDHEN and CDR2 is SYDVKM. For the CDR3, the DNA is TGTGCCAGCAGTGAGGCAGCAAAGGAAAAACTGTTTTTT. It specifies CASSEAAKEKLFF.

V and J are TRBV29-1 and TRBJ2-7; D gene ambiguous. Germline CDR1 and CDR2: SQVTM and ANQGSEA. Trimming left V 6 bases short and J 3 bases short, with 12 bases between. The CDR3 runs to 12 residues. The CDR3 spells CSVDDGHYEQYF. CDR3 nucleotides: TGCAGCGTCGACGACGGCCACTACGAGCAGTACTTC.

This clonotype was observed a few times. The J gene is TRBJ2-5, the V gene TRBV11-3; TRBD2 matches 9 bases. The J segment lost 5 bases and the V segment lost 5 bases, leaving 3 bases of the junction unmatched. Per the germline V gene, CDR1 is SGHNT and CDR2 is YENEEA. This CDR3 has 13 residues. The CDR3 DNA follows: TGTGCCAGCAGCCCAGCGGGAGGTGAGACCCAGTACTTC. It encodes CASSPAGGETQYF.

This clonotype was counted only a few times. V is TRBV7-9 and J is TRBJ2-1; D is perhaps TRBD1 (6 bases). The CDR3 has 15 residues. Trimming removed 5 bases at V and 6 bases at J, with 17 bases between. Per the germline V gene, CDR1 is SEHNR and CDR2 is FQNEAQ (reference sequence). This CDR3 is CASSPTGSRSNEQFF. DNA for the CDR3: TGTGCCAGCAGCCCCACAGGGTCCCGATCCAATGAGCAGTTCTTC.

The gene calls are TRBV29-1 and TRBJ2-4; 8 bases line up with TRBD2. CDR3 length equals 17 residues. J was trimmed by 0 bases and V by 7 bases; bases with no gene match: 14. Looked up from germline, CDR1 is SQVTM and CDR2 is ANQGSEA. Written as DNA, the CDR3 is TGCAGCGCCCGGGGGATAGCGGGACCTCTAGCCAAAAACATTCAGTACTTC. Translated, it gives CSARGIAGPLAKNIQYF.

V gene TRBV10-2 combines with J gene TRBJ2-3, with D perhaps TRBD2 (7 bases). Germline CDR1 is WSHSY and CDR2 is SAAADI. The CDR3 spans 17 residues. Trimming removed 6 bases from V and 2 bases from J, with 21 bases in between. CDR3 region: CASRGGVYGGSTDTQYF. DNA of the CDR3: TGCGCCAGCAGAGGGGGGGTCTACGGTGGGTCCACAGATACGCAGTATTTT.

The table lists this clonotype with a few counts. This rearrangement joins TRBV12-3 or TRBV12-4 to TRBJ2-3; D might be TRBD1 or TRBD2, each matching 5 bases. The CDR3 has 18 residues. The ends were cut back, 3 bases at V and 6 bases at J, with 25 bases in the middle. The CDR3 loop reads CASSFRSALAGLGDTQYF. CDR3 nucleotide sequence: TGTGCCAGCAGTTTTCGCAGCGCCCTAGCAGGGCTCGGGGATACGCAGTATTTT.

In DNA form, the CDR3 reads TGTGCCAGCAGCCCGAAGGGGAGTACAGATACGCAGTATTTT. Protein: CASSPKGSTDTQYF. The rearrangement links TRBV7-9 to TRBJ2-3; the D gene could be TRBD1 or TRBD2 (5 bases each). CDR1 is SEHNR and CDR2 is FQNEAQ in the germline V gene (reference sequence). Trimming stripped 5 bases from V and 3 bases from J, with 12 bases between. This CDR3 has 14 amino acids.

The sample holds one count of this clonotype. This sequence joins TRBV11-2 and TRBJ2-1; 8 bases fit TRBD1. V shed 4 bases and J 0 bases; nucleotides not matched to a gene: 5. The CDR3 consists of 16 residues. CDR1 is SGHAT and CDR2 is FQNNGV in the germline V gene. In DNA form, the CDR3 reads TGTGCCAGCAGCTCAATACAGGGGGTCTCCTACAATGAGCAGTTCTTC. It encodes CASSSIQGVSYNEQFF.

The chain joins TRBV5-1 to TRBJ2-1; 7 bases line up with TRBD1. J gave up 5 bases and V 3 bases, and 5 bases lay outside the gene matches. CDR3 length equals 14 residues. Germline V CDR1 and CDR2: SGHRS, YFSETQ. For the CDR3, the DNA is TGCGCCAGCAGCTCGACAGGGAACCACAATGAGCAGTTCTTC. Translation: CASSSTGNHNEQFF. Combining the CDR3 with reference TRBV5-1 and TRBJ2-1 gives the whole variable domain KAGVTQTPRYLIKTRGQQVTLSCSPISGHRSVSWYQQTPGQGLQFLFEYFSETQRNKGNFPGRFSGRQFSNSRSEMNVSTLELGDSALYLCASSSTGNHNEQFFGPGTRLTVL.

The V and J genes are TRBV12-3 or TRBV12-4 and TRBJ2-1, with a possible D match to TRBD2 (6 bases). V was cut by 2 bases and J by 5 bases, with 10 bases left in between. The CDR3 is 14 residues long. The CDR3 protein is CASSLTGVHNEQFF. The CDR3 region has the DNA TGTGCCAGCAGTTTAACGGGGGTCCACAATGAGCAGTTCTTC.

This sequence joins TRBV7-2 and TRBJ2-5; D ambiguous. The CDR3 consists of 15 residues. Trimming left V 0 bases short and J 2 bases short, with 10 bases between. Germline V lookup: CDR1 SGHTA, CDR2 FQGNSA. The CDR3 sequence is CASSLATTRQETQYF. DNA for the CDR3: TGTGCCAGCAGCTTAGCGACGACGAGACAAGAGACCCAGTACTTC.

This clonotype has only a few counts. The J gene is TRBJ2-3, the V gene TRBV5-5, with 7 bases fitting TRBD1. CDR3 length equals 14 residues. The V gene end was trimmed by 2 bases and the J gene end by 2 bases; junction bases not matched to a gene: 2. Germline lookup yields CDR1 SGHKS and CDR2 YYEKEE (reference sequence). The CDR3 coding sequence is TGTGCCAGCAGCTTTACAGGGGTCACAGATACGCAGTATTTT. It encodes CASSFTGVTDTQYF.

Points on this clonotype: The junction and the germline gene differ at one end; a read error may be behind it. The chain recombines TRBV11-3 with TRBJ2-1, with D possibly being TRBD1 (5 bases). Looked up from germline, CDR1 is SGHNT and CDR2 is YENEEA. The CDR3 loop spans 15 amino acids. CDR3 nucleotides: TGTGCCAGCAGCTTAGAGCCAGGGAACTACAGTGAGCAGTTCTTC. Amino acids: CASSLEPGNYSEQFF.

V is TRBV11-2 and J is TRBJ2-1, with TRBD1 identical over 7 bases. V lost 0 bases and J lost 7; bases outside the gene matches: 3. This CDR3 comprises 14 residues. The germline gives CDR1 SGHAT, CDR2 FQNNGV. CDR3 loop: CASSLEQGWNEQFF. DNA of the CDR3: TGTGCCAGCAGCTTAGAACAGGGGTGGAATGAGCAGTTCTTC.

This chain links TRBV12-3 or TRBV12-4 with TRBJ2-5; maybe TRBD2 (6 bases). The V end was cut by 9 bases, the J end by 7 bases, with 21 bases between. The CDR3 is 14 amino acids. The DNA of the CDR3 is TGTGCCAGTAAATTGGGCCTCACCGGGGGGACCCAGTACTTC. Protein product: CASKLGLTGGTQYF.